A single sample is the source of the 17 T cell receptor beta chains below, sequenced in a study of OX40 agonist ivuxolimab in advanced cancers. Measured with immunoSEQ multiplex PCR; TCRdb has only the in-frame clones, and not every one. The repertoire holds tens of thousands of clones, with 88% as singletons. The source was CD4+ or CD8+ T cells sorted from blood, collected in a trial of the OX40 agonist ivuxolimab. Receptors originate from an adult with an advanced solid tumor such as melanoma, head and neck, liver or kidney cancer.

The V and J genes are TRBV7-9 and TRBJ1-1, with D hard to call. Germline values: CDR1 SEHNR, CDR2 FQNEAQ (reference sequence). The ends were cut back, 2 bases at V and 3 bases at J, with 10 bases in the middle. There are 14 residues in the CDR3. This CDR3 reads CASSLNSRDTEAFF. Here the CDR3 DNA reads TGTGCCAGCAGCTTAAACTCTAGGGACACTGAAGCTTTCTTT.

The chain joins TRBV9 to TRBJ1-1; D gene ambiguous. This CDR3 is 14 amino acids long. Germline CDR1 SGDLS, CDR2 YYNGEE. Between the trimmed V and J ends, which lost 0 bases and 4 bases, there was a span of 10 bases. In DNA form, the CDR3 reads TGTGCCAGCAGCGTAGCGATAGGGAGCACTGAAGCTTTCTTT. It encodes CASSVAIGSTEAFF.

The chain couples TRBV6-1 to TRBJ1-5; D ambiguous. The V gene lost 5 bases and the J gene lost 6 bases, with 11 bases spanning the gap. The CDR3 runs 13 residues. Germline CDR1 reads MNHNS; CDR2 reads SASEGT. For the CDR3, the DNA is TGTGCCAGCAGTCTATTAGGGCGTCAGCCCCAGCATTTT. It encodes CASSLLGRQPQHF.

In DNA, the CDR3 is TGTGCCAGCAGTGAGAGACGGCTAACTAATGAAAAACTGTTTTTT. It specifies CASSERRLTNEKLFF. The genes are TRBV6-1 and TRBJ1-4; D unresolved. The germline V and J ends were trimmed by 3 bases and 1 base, with 9 bases remaining between them. The CDR3 runs 15 residues. CDR1 and CDR2 (germline): MNHNS, SASEGT.

The J gene is TRBJ2-2, the V gene TRBV13, with no clear D. Germline V CDR1 and CDR2: PRHDT, FYEKMQ (reference sequence). The CDR3 consists of 12 residues. Trimming shortened V by 5 bases and J by 7 bases, and 8 bases separated the two germline ends. CDR3 amino acids: CASSQLIGELFF. Written as DNA, the CDR3 is TGTGCCAGCAGCCAGCTGATCGGGGAGCTGTTTTTT.

The genes are TRBV10-1 and TRBJ1-2; 8 bases are a match to TRBD1. Germline CDR1 reads WNHNN; CDR2 reads SYGVQD (reference sequence). V shed 4 bases and J 1 base; nucleotides not matched to a gene: 2. This CDR3 has 14 residues. The CDR3 loop reads CASSGTGSNYGYTF. CDR3 DNA sequence: TGCGCCAGCAGTGGGACAGGGAGTAACTATGGCTACACCTTC.

This chain links TRBV6-5 with TRBJ1-1; 8 nucleotides agree with TRBD1. The germline V gene encodes CDR1 MNHEY and CDR2 SVGAGI. The CDR3 spans 16 residues. After removal of 2 bases from V and 0 bases from J, the junction contained 5 bases not matched to a gene. CDR3 sequence (DNA): TGTGCCAGCAGTTACCGCCCGGGACAGGTGAACACTGAAGCTTTCTTT. As protein: CASSYRPGQVNTEAFF.

The gene calls are TRBV19 and TRBJ1-2, with D perhaps matching TRBD1 (6 bases). The CDR3 extends over 14 amino acids. V lost 5 bases and J 3 bases, leaving 13 bases between the germline ends. CDR1 is LNHDA and CDR2 is SQIVND in the germline V gene (reference sequence). The CDR3 reads CASSVAGADYGYTF. The CDR3 DNA follows: TGTGCCAGTAGTGTTGCAGGGGCTGACTATGGCTACACCTTC.

This chain connects TRBV5-1 to TRBJ2-5; a possible D gene is TRBD2 (5 bases). The V end was cut by 5 bases, the J end by 3 bases, with 14 bases between. Germline V gene sequence: CDR1 SGHRS, CDR2 YFSETQ. This CDR3 contains 14 residues. CDR3 amino acids: CASRQRLTEETQYF. CDR3 coding DNA: TGCGCCAGCAGGCAGCGGCTCACCGAAGAGACCCAGTACTTC.

The chain employs TRBV9 and TRBJ2-3; D might be TRBD2 (6 bases). The germline CDR1 and CDR2 sequences are SGDLS and YYNGEE. The CDR3 is 16 amino acids. Trimming stripped 4 bases from V and 0 bases from J, with 15 bases between. DNA for the CDR3: TGTGCCAGCAGCCCCCGGAGGGCAGTTAGCACAGATACGCAGTATTTT. Its protein is CASSPRRAVSTDTQYF.

The chain links TRBV2 to TRBJ2-5; either TRBD1 or TRBD2 may fit D (6 bases each). The CDR3 loop spans 13 amino acids. Trimming took 4 bases from V and 5 from J, leaving 11 bases between them. CDR1 and CDR2 from the germline V gene are SNHLY and FYNNEI. In DNA, the CDR3 is TGTGCCAGCAGTGTAGGGGGGAAGGAGACCCAGTACTTC. Translated, it gives CASSVGGKETQYF. The variable domain in full, completed from reference TRBV2 and TRBJ2-5, reads EPEVTQTPSHQVTQMGQEVILRCVPISNHLYFYWYRQILGQKVEFLVSFYNNEISEKSEIFDDQFSVERPDGSNFTLKIRSTKLEDSAMYFCASSVGGKETQYFGPGTRLLVL.

V is TRBV7-2 and J is TRBJ2-3, with 9 nucleotides matching TRBD1. The CDR3 loop spans 15 amino acids. V lost 5 bases and J lost 2; bases outside the gene matches: 5. The germline V gene encodes CDR1 SGHTA and CDR2 FQGNSA. In nucleotides, the CDR3 is TGTGCCAGCAGCGAACAGGGGGCCCACACAGATACGCAGTATTTT. Its translation is CASSEQGAHTDTQYF.

The chain is built from TRBV5-1 and TRBJ2-7; D is perhaps TRBD1 (6 bases). The V gene's germline CDR1 is SGHRS and CDR2 YFSETQ. Trimming shortened V by 4 bases and J by 2 bases, and 13 bases separated the two germline ends. CDR3 length: 14 amino acids. This chain's CDR3 is CASSLRQEAYEQYF. As DNA, the CDR3 is TGCGCCAGCAGCCTAAGACAGGAGGCCTACGAGCAGTACTTC.

The chain carries TRBV6-1 and TRBJ2-5; 8 nucleotides align to TRBD2. Germline V gene sequence: CDR1 MNHNS, CDR2 SASEGT. This CDR3 comprises 14 residues. The V gene end was trimmed by 4 bases and the J gene end by 5 bases; junction bases not matched to a gene: 6. The chain's CDR3 is CASSAAGGRETQYF. The CDR3 DNA reads as TGTGCCAGCAGTGCCGCGGGGGGACGGGAGACCCAGTACTTC.

The chain combines TRBV2 with TRBJ2-3, with D possibly matching TRBD1 (5 bases). Germline CDR1 SNHLY, CDR2 FYNNEI. Deletions cut 7 bases from V and 5 bases from J, with 25 bases between. The CDR3 extends over 17 amino acids. CDR3 in DNA: TGTGCCAGCATGGAAGGCGGAAGACGTCCTAGGGGAGATACGCAGTATTTT. As protein: CASMEGGRRPRGDTQYF.

The gene calls are TRBV7-6 and TRBJ2-7, with 9 bases identical to TRBD2. The J segment lost 0 bases and the V segment lost 2 bases, leaving 5 bases of the junction unmatched. Per germline, CDR1 SGHVS and CDR2 FNYEAQ. This CDR3 comprises 16 residues. The CDR3 DNA reads TGTGCCAGCAGCTTATTCGAGCGGGGGGTCTCCTACGAGCAGTACTTC. Amino acids: CASSLFERGVSYEQYF.

The chain links TRBV2 to TRBJ2-3; tentative D call: TRBD2 (5 bases). This CDR3 spans 15 amino acids. Trimming took 4 bases from V and 2 from J, leaving 13 bases between them. Germline values: CDR1 SNHLY, CDR2 FYNNEI. CDR3 sequence reads: CASSGAGRVTDTQYF. Written as DNA, the CDR3 is TGTGCCAGCAGTGGTGCCGGGCGGGTCACAGATACGCAGTATTTT.